These 6 T cell receptor beta chains originate from one sample sequenced in a study of cytomegalovirus exposure and HLA in healthy donors. Repertoires were generated with immunoSEQ multiplex PCR, while TCRdb's copy carries only in-frame clones and drops some. The sample contains 150,000 to 250,000 clones, about 79% of which appear only once. Sequencing used PBMCs. The receptor source for this set is a woman aged 30 to 39 in good health and CMV-seropositive.

This rearrangement joins TRBV19 to TRBJ1-5; D not resolved. The V end lost 4 bases, the J end lost 2 bases, and 12 bases lay between the germline ends. Germline-derived CDR1 and CDR2 are LNHDA and SQIVND (reference sequence). The CDR3 runs 15 residues. The CDR3 coding sequence is TGTGCCAGTAGTACCCAGCGTTGGGGCAATCAGCCCCAGCATTTT. It translates to CASSTQRWGNQPQHF.

This sequence joins TRBV5-1 and TRBJ2-7; 8 bases are a match to TRBD2. CDR1 and CDR2 from the germline V gene are SGHRS and YFSETQ. J was trimmed by 2 bases and V by 4 bases; bases with no gene match: 8. The CDR3 totals 15 residues. The CDR3: CASSQIAGRTYEQYF. The CDR3 DNA reads as TGCGCCAGCAGCCAAATAGCGGGACGAACCTACGAGCAGTACTTC.

The sample holds a few counts of this clone. The chain employs TRBV13 and TRBJ2-1; D might be TRBD2 (5 bases). Germline-derived CDR1 and CDR2 are PRHDT and FYEKMQ (reference sequence). CDR3 length: 16 residues. Between the trimmed V and J ends, which lost 5 bases and 5 bases, there was a span of 19 bases. The CDR3 DNA sequence: TGTGCCAGCAGCCCCGCAGTGGAGGCAGGTCACAATGAGCAGTTCTTC. It translates to CASSPAVEAGHNEQFF.

This clone has a single count. This sequence joins TRBV7-9 and TRBJ2-1, with 7 bases that match TRBD2. The CDR3 is made up of 14 amino acids. From germline, CDR1 is SEHNR and CDR2 FQNEAQ (reference sequence). Trimming cost V 0 bases and J 6 bases; bases outside gene matches: 2. The CDR3 reads CASSLAAGVNEQFF. The CDR3 nucleotides are TGTGCCAGCAGCTTAGCCGCGGGAGTCAATGAGCAGTTCTTC.

The chain links TRBV18 to TRBJ2-5; D is perhaps TRBD1 (5 bases). V was shortened by 2 bases and J by 3 bases, with 13 bases between the two germline ends. There are 15 residues in the CDR3. Germline loops: CDR1 KGHSH, CDR2 LQKENI. Here the CDR3 reads CASSPNSGKEETQYF. The CDR3 DNA is TGTGCCAGCTCACCAAACTCAGGGAAGGAAGAGACCCAGTACTTC. Full variable domain (missing parts from reference TRBV18 and TRBJ2-5): NAGVMQNPRHLVRRRGQEARLRCSPMKGHSHVYWYRQLPEEGLKFMVYLQKENIIDESGMPKERFSAEFPKEGPSILRIQQVVRGDSAAYFCASSPNSGKEETQYFGPGTRLLVL.

This chain uses TRBV27 with TRBJ1-1, with D hard to call. Germline V gives CDR1 MNHEY, CDR2 SMNVEV (reference sequence). The CDR3 covers 13 residues. Trimming removed 3 bases from V and 6 bases from J, with 11 bases in between. CDR3 in amino acids: CASSFGIGAEAFF. The DNA of the CDR3 is TGTGCCAGCAGTTTCGGGATAGGCGCTGAAGCTTTCTTT.